Below, 5 T cell receptor beta chains from the same sample are listed, as sequenced in a study of identifying expanded T cells in peripheral blood. The repertoire was sequenced with immunoSEQ multiplex PCR; TCRdb's copy has only in-frame clones and lacks some. The sample lists around 78,000 clones, approximately 84% occurring once. Sequencing was carried out using blood. The receptors come from a person aged 18 to 75 in good health.

This clone was detected once. The chain combines TRBV18 with TRBJ2-2, with 8 bases lining up with TRBD1. The germline gives CDR1 KGHSH, CDR2 LQKENI. Germline trimming cut 3 bases from V and 2 bases from J; bases unmatched to any gene: 8. This CDR3 contains 17 residues. The DNA for the CDR3 is TGTGCCAGCTCACCCACGCCAGGGGGCGCAAACACCGGGGAGCTGTTTTTT. As protein: CASSPTPGGANTGELFF.

There are a few counts of this clone. This rearrangement joins TRBV6-5 to TRBJ1-1; no clear D. The CDR3 totals 14 residues. The germline V gene encodes CDR1 MNHEY and CDR2 SVGAGI. V shed 8 bases and J shed 4 bases, with 17 bases lying between them. The CDR3 DNA reads TGTGCCAGCCGAACCCCATCGGAAATCACTGAAGCTTTCTTT. Translation: CASRTPSEITEAFF.

The gene calls are TRBV6-5 and TRBJ2-7, with a tentative D call TRBD2 (6 bases). The V gene lost 6 bases and the J gene lost 3 bases, with 18 bases spanning the gap. Germline CDR1 MNHEY, CDR2 SVGAGI. The CDR3 length is 15 residues. The chain's CDR3 is CASSQSPGLNYEQYF. CDR3 sequence (DNA): TGTGCCAGCAGCCAAAGCCCCGGACTAAACTACGAGCAGTACTTC.

The V gene is TRBV20-1, the J gene TRBJ2-7, with D uncertain. The CDR3 loop spans 10 amino acids. The V and J ends lost 2 bases and 3 bases respectively, with 2 bases between them. Germline CDR1 and CDR2: DFQATT and SNEGSKA (reference sequence). The CDR3 sequence is CSARLYEQYF. Here the CDR3 DNA reads TGCAGTGCTAGACTCTACGAGCAGTACTTC.

This clone was seen more than once but under ten times. The V gene is TRBV5-5, the J gene TRBJ1-1, with no clear D. The V gene lost 4 bases and the J gene lost 2 bases, with 9 bases spanning the gap. The CDR3 sequence is 13 residues long. Per germline, CDR1 SGHKS and CDR2 YYEKEE (reference sequence). CDR3 DNA sequence: TGTGCCAGCAGCCAGATATTAAACACTGAAGCTTTCTTT. As protein: CASSQILNTEAFF.